This T cell receptor (beta chain) came from a study of CD8 T cells in ankylosing spondylitis (dated by TCRdb to the late 2010s). About the full investigation: The study profiled T cell receptor beta repertoires in healthy donors and ankylosing spondylitis patients to find disease-linked TCR variants. The whole study cohort included over a hundred healthy donors and 25 ankylosing spondylitis patients. Peripheral blood was sampled, and synovial fluid was also collected from ankylosing spondylitis patients.

Sequencing was performed on an Illumina HiSeq 2500. Quantitative 5'-RACE with molecular barcodes was the method used to prepare the TCR beta libraries. Turning to the authors' computational methods: To identify disease-linked TCR variants, a new computational method was used, one built on a probabilistic model of VDJ rearrangement. TCRdb ran its own pipeline on the public reads, namely fastp trimming at Q25 and MiXCR clone calling, and kept in-frame beta chains. For every CDR3 protein sequence, its rows merge into one entry that carries the most common genes and DNA. The V and J calls and clone size come from TCRdb's table, not from the authors' own analysis. A total of fewer than 350,000 distinct CDR3 sequences appear in this sample, around a tenth of them only once. The top ten hold 9.1% of the sample. With respect to this clonotype: Its cognate antigen has yet to be identified. No base quality information exists; no much larger clone differs at one position.

CDR1 WSHSY and CDR2 SAAADI are derived from the germline V gene. Spanning cysteine to phenylalanine, the CDR3 consists of 14 amino acids. The retained sequence is limited to the CDR3, 42 bases, with the frame set at the first base. From V the trimming removes 7 bases and from J it removes 7 bases, while the gene matches leave 11 bases of the junction unaccounted for. General conclusions and limits of the study: A CD8+ phenotype was shown by the disease-linked clones, which were found at relatively low frequencies in peripheral blood. Blood from ankylosing spondylitis patients appeared to be characterized by a TCR beta motif made up of eight highly homologous amino acid variants. Some of the motif variants had been reported before in the synovial fluid and blood of reactive arthritis patients, a finding that suggests common disease-initiation mechanisms. The disease-linked clones were reported as significantly enriched in matched synovial fluid samples from ankylosing spondylitis patients.

Here the chain combines TRBV10-2 and TRBJ2-7, and 9 bases in between align with TRBD1. The source of this sequence is a female donor with ankylosing spondylitis or in good health (not recorded which). The sample consisted of blood, either unsorted or a sorted T cell fraction (not recorded which). The bases are TGCGCCAGCAAGAGAGGGACAGGGATGCGAGAGCAGTACTTC. The encoded protein is CASKRGTGMREQYF.